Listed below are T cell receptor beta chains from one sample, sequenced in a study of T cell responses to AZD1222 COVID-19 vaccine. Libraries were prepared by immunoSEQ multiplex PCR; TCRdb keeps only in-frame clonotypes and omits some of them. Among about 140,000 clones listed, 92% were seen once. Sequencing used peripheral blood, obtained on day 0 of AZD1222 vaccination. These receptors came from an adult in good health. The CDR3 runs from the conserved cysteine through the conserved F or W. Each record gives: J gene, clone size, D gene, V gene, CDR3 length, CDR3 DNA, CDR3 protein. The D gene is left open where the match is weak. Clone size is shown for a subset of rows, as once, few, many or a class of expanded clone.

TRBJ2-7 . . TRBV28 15 TGTGCCAGCAGCGGAACAGGCTGGAGCTCCTACGAGCAGTACTTC CASSGTGWSSYEQYF
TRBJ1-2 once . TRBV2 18 TGTGCCAGCAGTTCCCGGGGCCCACGGACAGTTGCGGCTCATGGCTACACCTTC CASSSRGPRTVAAHGYTF
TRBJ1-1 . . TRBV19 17 TGTGCCAGTAGTTCCCAACGACAGTACTACCAGAACACTGAAGCTTTCTTT CASSSQRQYYQNTEAFF
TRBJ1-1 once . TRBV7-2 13 TGTGCCAGCAGCTTAGGTATGAACACTGAAGCTTTCTTT CASSLGMNTEAFF
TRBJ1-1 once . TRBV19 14 TGTGCCAGTAGCGAACAGGGAGACTACACTGAAGCTTTCTTT CASSEQGDYTEAFF
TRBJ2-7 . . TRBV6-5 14 TGTGCCAGCAGTTGGAGGCAGGGCGGGGACGAGCAGTACTTC CASSWRQGGDEQYF
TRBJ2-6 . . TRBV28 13 TGTGCCACCACGAGGTCTGGGGCCAACGTCCTGACTTTC CATTRSGANVLTF
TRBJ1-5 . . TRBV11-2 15 TGTGCCAGCAGCTTAGAGGTTGGCTTTAATCAGCCCCAGCATTTT CASSLEVGFNQPQHF
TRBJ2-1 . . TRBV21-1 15 TGTGCCAGCAGCAAAGTGGAGCGGGGAACCAATGAGCAGTTCTTC CASSKVERGTNEQFF
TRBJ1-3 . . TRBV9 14 TGTGCCAGCAGCGTAGGGAGGGGAGGAAACACCATATATTTT CASSVGRGGNTIYF
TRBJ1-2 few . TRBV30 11 TGTGCGGGGGGCAGGGACTATGGCTACACCTTC CAGGRDYGYTF
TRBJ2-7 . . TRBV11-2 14 TGTGCCAGCAGCTTAGATCTCCCCCAGGGACGGAAGTACTTC CASSLDLPQGRKYF
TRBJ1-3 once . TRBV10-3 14 TGTGCCATCAGTGAGACGACAGATGGAAACACCATATATTTT CAISETTDGNTIYF
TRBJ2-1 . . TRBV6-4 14 TGTGCCAGCAGTGTGGAGAAGGACTTCCGCGAGCAGTTCTTC CASSVEKDFREQFF
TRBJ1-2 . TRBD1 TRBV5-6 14 TGTGCCAGCAGCACGGGACAGTTTAACTATGGCTACACCTTC CASSTGQFNYGYTF
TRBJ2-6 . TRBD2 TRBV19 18 TGTGCCAGTAGGCCCCGACTAGCGGTCTACTCTGGGGCCAACGTCCTGACTTTC CASRPRLAVYSGANVLTF
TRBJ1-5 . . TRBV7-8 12 TGTGCCAGCAGCTTAAGAGGGCAGCCCCAGCATTTT CASSLRGQPQHF
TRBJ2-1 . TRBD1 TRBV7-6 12 TGTGCCAGCAGCCTTGGGACAGGGGGCCAGTTCTTC CASSLGTGGQFF
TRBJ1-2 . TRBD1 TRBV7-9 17 TGTGCCAGCAGCTTAGCCTTTCAGGGGGAGAGTGTTTATGGCTACACCTTC CASSLAFQGESVYGYTF
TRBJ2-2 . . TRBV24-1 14 TGTGCCACCAGTGGCGGACTTAACACCGGGGAGCTGTTTTTT CATSGGLNTGELFF
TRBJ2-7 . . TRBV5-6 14 TGTGCCAGCAGCTTGCTGGCCACCTCCTACGAGCAGTACTTC CASSLLATSYEQYF
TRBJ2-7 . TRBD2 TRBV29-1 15 TGCAGCGTTGCCCCCAGACTAGCGGGAGAACACGAGCAGTACTTC CSVAPRLAGEHEQYF
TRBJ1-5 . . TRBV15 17 TGTGCCACCAGCGGACCCCTCGACAGGAGTAGCAATCAGCCCCAGCATTTT CATSGPLDRSSNQPQHF
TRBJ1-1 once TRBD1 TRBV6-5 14 TGTGCCAGCAGCCTCAGACAGGGGGACACTGAAGCTTTCTTT CASSLRQGDTEAFF
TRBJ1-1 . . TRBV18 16 TGTGCCAGCTCACCCCCCAATAGGGGCTGGAACACTGAAGCTTTCTTT CASSPPNRGWNTEAFF
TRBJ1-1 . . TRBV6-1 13 TGTGCCAGCAGTGAAACAGGTTACACTGAAGCTTTCTTT CASSETGYTEAFF
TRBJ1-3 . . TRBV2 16 TGTGCCAGCGGTTTTACAGGATTGAGCTCTGGAAACACCATATATTTT CASGFTGLSSGNTIYF
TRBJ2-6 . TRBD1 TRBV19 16 TGTGCCAGTAGTAGACAGGGGGCGGCTGGGGCCAACGTCCTGACTTTC CASSRQGAAGANVLTF
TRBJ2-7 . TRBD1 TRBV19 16 TGTGCCAGCGCCGGGACAGGGGAAGCGAAACCCTACGAGCAGTACTTC CASAGTGEAKPYEQYF
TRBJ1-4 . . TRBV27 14 TGTGCCAGCAGTCGACCGGGACACGGTGAAAAACTGTTTTTT CASSRPGHGEKLFF
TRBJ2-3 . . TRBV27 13 TGTGCCAGCAGTTTACCAGCCCGAGATACGCAGTATTTT CASSLPARDTQYF
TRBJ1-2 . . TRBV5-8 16 TGTGCCAGCAGCTTTTGGACGGGACAACTTGGGTCGGACTACACCTTC CASSFWTGQLGSDYTF
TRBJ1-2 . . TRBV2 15 TGTGCCAGCACACTAACAGGGCAGGCTAACTATGGCTACACCTTC CASTLTGQANYGYTF
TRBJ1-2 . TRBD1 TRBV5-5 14 TGTGCCAGCAGCTGGGGACAGGGGGCGGATGGCTACACCTTC CASSWGQGADGYTF
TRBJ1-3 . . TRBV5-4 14 TGTGCCAGCAGCTCGGGGAACTCTGGAAACACCATATATTTT CASSSGNSGNTIYF
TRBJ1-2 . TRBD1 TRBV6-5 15 TGTGCCAGCAGCATAACAGGGGCCGCGCGGTATGGCTACACCTTC CASSITGAARYGYTF
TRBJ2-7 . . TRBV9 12 TGTGCCAGCAGCTCAACAGGGCCCGAGCAGTACTTC CASSSTGPEQYF
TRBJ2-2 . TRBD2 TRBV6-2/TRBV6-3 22 TGTGCCAGCAGCCGCCCCACAGGGGCCTGGACTAGCGGCCACGAAAGGACCGGGGAGCTGTTTTTT CASSRPTGAWTSGHERTGELFF
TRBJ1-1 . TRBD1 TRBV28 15 TGTGCCAGCAGTTTGGGGGGGACAGGGGCCACTGAAGCTTTCTTT CASSLGGTGATEAFF
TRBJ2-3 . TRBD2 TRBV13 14 TGTGCCAGCAGCTCTAGCGGTAGCACAGATACGCAGTATTTT CASSSSGSTDTQYF
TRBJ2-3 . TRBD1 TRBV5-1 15 TGCGCCAGCAGCTTGGAACCGGGACAGGGTAAGGCGCAGTATTTT CASSLEPGQGKAQYF
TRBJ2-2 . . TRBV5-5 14 TGTGCCAGCAGCTTGGTAGGGCACACCGGGGAGCTGTTTTTT CASSLVGHTGELFF
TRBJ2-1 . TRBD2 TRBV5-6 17 TGTGCCAGCAGCCGAAGACTAGCGGGACTTACCTACAATGAGCAGTTCTTC CASSRRLAGLTYNEQFF
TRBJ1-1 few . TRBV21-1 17 TGTGCCAGCAGCGACTCCCCTAGGGGCAGGGACTTAGATGTGGCTTTCTTT CASSDSPRGRDLDVAFF
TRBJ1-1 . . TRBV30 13 TGTGCCTGGAATCGGGGACAGAACACTGAAGCTTTCTTT CAWNRGQNTEAFF
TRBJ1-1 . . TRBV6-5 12 TGTGCCAGCACACGGATGAACACTGAAGCTTTCTTT CASTRMNTEAFF
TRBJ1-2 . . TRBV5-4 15 TGTGCCAGCAGCTGGGGGGTTTCAGAGAACTATGGCTACACCTTC CASSWGVSENYGYTF
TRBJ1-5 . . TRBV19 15 TGTGCCACAACACTCGGGACGGCCTCAAGGGAGCCCCAGCATTTT CATTLGTASREPQHF
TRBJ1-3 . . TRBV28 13 TGTGCCAGCAGTTTTCGGGTTGGAAACACCATATATTTT CASSFRVGNTIYF